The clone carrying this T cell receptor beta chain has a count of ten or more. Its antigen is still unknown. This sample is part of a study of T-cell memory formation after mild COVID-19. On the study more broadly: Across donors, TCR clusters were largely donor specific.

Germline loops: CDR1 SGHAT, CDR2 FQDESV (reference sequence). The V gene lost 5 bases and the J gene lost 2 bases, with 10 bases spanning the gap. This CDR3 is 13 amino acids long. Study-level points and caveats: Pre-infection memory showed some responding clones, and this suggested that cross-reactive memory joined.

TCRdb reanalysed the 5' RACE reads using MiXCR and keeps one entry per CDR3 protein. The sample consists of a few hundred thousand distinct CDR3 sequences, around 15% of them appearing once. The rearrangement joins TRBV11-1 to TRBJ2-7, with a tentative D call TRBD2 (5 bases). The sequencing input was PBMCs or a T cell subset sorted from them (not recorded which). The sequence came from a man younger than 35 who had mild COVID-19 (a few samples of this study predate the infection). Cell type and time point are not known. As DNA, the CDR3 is TGTGCCAGCAGCAGGTCCGGGACCTACGAGCAGTACTTC. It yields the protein CASSRSGTYEQYF.